Listed below are T cell receptor beta chains from one sample, sequenced in a study of cytomegalovirus exposure and HLA in healthy donors. Using immunoSEQ multiplex PCR, the repertoire was profiled, and TCRdb retains in-frame clones only, with some absent. This table has about 150,000 clones, 80% appearing once. Source material: PBMCs. The receptor source for this set is a man under 40 in good health and CMV-seropositive. Both conserved end residues are part of each CDR3. The D gene is left open where the match is weak. Clone size is shown for a subset of rows, as once, few, many or a class of expanded clone.

TRBV5-5	TRBJ2-1	TRBD2	NA	CASSWGLAGGNEQFF	TGTGCCAGCAGCTGGGGACTAGCGGGAGGCAATGAGCAGTTCTTC
TRBV4-1	TRBJ2-5	TRBD1	NA	CASSHLDRVRETQYF	TGCGCCAGCAGCCATTTGGACAGGGTGAGGGAGACCCAGTACTTC
TRBV14	TRBJ2-7	TRBD2	NA	CASSLLAGPSYEQYF	TGTGCCAGCAGCCTACTAGCGGGGCCTTCCTACGAGCAGTACTTC
TRBV5-4	TRBJ2-7	NA	few	CASTILGDEQYF	TGTGCCAGCACCATACTCGGGGACGAGCAGTACTTC
TRBV6-1	TRBJ2-3	NA	NA	CASSSSASSTDTQYF	TGTGCCAGCAGCTCTAGCGCCTCGTCGACAGATACGCAGTATTTT
TRBV7-9	TRBJ2-7	NA	NA	CSSSLAATAYEQYF	TGTTCCAGCAGCTTAGCGGCGACAGCCTACGAGCAGTACTTC
TRBV5-4	TRBJ2-7	TRBD1	NA	CASSTGGAAYEQYF	TGTGCCAGCAGCACAGGGGGCGCAGCCTACGAGCAGTACTTC
TRBV15	TRBJ2-5	NA	NA	CATRFSGEVGETQYF	TGTGCCACCCGATTTTCGGGGGAGGTTGGGGAGACCCAGTACTTC
TRBV28	TRBJ1-4	NA	NA	CASRESNNEKLFF	TGTGCCAGCAGAGAGTCAAATAATGAAAAACTGTTTTTT
TRBV30	TRBJ2-7	NA	NA	CAWSVSLHYEQYF	TGTGCCTGGAGTGTAAGTCTGCACTACGAGCAGTACTTC
TRBV7-2	TRBJ2-3	NA	NA	CASSLAGLTDTQYF	TGTGCCAGCAGCTTAGCGGGACTCACAGATACGCAGTATTTT
TRBV28	TRBJ2-4	TRBD1	NA	CASRSGTGRGAEYF	TGTGCCAGCAGGAGCGGGACAGGGAGGGGTGCCGAGTACTTC
TRBV10-3	TRBJ1-3	NA	few	CAISEAGPGNTIYF	TGTGCCATCAGTGAGGCAGGGCCTGGAAACACCATATATTTT
TRBV5-1	TRBJ1-1	NA	NA	CASSLGGSEVNTEAFF	TGCGCCAGCAGCTTGGGAGGGTCCGAAGTGAACACTGAAGCTTTCTTT
TRBV7-9	TRBJ2-1	NA	NA	CASTQSGGGRGQFF	TGTGCCAGCACCCAAAGTGGTGGTGGACGGGGGCAGTTCTTC
TRBV4-2	TRBJ2-3	TRBD2	NA	CASSQDPGLAGGPQYF	TGTGCCAGCAGCCAAGACCCGGGACTAGCGGGAGGTCCGCAGTATTTT
TRBV11-2	TRBJ2-3	NA	NA	CASSEGAPGRITDTQYF	TGTGCCAGCAGCGAGGGTGCTCCCGGGAGAATAACAGATACGCAGTATTTT
TRBV28	TRBJ2-6	NA	NA	CASSLGQRSGANVLTF	TGTGCCAGCAGTTTGGGCCAGAGATCTGGGGCCAACGTCCTGACTTTC
TRBV5-5	TRBJ1-2	NA	once	CASSFRAGAATAIYGYTF	TGTGCCAGCAGCTTTCGGGCAGGGGCAGCCACCGCCATCTATGGCTACACCTTC
TRBV5-4	TRBJ2-5	NA	few	CASSKMEGGETQYF	TGTGCCAGCAGTAAAATGGAGGGGGGGGAGACCCAGTACTTC
TRBV7-3	TRBJ2-2	NA	NA	CASNLGGNTGELFF	TGTGCCAGCAACTTGGGGGGAAACACCGGGGAGCTGTTTTTT
TRBV19	TRBJ2-1	TRBD2	once	CASSTRTSGRYNEQFF	TGTGCCAGTAGCACTAGGACTAGCGGCCGCTACAATGAGCAGTTCTTC
TRBV7-6	TRBJ2-1	TRBD2	NA	CASSSLAETYNEQFF	TGTGCCAGCAGCAGTCTAGCGGAAACTTACAATGAGCAGTTCTTC
TRBV5-1	TRBJ2-3	TRBD1	NA	CASSYGQGPQNYRMGGTDTQYF	TGCGCCAGCAGCTACGGACAGGGGCCGCAAAATTACCGAATGGGGGGCACAGATACGCAGTATTTT
TRBV5-4	TRBJ2-7	TRBD2	NA	CASSLGGAGGGFEQYF	TGTGCCAGCAGCTTGGGAGGGGCGGGAGGGGGATTCGAGCAGTACTTC
TRBV21-1	TRBJ2-3	NA	NA	CASSKALSETTDTQYF	TGTGCCAGCAGCAAAGCATTGAGCGAAACGACAGATACGCAGTATTTT
TRBV19	TRBJ2-1	TRBD2	NA	CASSPWTSGHYNEQFF	TGTGCCAGTAGTCCTTGGACTAGCGGACACTACAATGAGCAGTTCTTC
TRBV29-1	TRBJ1-1	NA	NA	CSVRDTNTEAFF	TGCAGCGTCAGGGACACGAACACTGAAGCTTTCTTT
TRBV5-5	TRBJ1-4	TRBD1	NA	CASSWTGARLSEKLFF	TGTGCCAGCAGCTGGACAGGGGCTCGGTTAAGTGAAAAACTGTTTTTT
TRBV7-9	TRBJ2-7	NA	NA	CASSPMSYEQYF	TGTGCCAGCAGCCCTATGTCCTACGAGCAGTACTTC
TRBV28	TRBJ1-3	TRBD1	NA	CASRTDRAGNTIYF	TGTGCCAGCAGAACGGACAGGGCCGGAAACACCATATATTTT
TRBV28	TRBJ1-4	NA	NA	CASSLRRNSRNEKLFF	TGTGCCAGCAGTTTACGCAGGAATTCCCGGAATGAAAAACTGTTTTTT
TRBV19	TRBJ2-3	TRBD1	NA	CASSIWDRGGGTQYF	TGTGCCAGTAGTATCTGGGACAGGGGCGGCGGTACGCAGTATTTT
TRBV4-1	TRBJ1-1	TRBD1	NA	CASSQDYGTDTEAFF	TGCGCCAGCAGCCAAGACTACGGGACAGACACTGAAGCTTTCTTT
TRBV5-1	TRBJ2-2	TRBD2	once	CASTMGLAGTGELFF	TGCGCCAGCACCATGGGACTAGCGGGCACCGGGGAGCTGTTTTTT
TRBV4-1	TRBJ2-1	TRBD2	NA	CASSQDPLTLAGRGGSYNEQFF	TGCGCCAGCAGCCAAGATCCCCTAACACTAGCGGGTAGAGGAGGCTCCTACAATGAGCAGTTCTTC
TRBV9	TRBJ2-3	TRBD2	NA	CASSASGEEDTQYF	TGTGCCAGCAGCGCTAGCGGGGAGGAAGATACGCAGTATTTT
TRBV15	TRBJ2-3	TRBD2	NA	CATSTQLLAGRATDTQYF	TGTGCCACCAGCACCCAGTTACTAGCGGGACGGGCCACAGATACGCAGTATTTT
TRBV7-2	TRBJ1-2	NA	NA	CASSTGGADYGYTF	TGTGCCAGCAGTACCGGGGGGGCGGACTATGGCTACACCTTC
TRBV2	TRBJ2-3	TRBD2	NA	CAVKSGSVADTQYF	TGTGCCGTAAAAAGCGGGAGCGTTGCCGATACGCAGTATTTT
TRBV7-8	TRBJ2-7	TRBD2	NA	CASSLGGASGDTYEQYF	TGTGCCAGCAGCTTAGGGGGGGCTAGCGGGGATACCTACGAGCAGTACTTC
TRBV4-2	TRBJ1-1	NA	few	CASSQVGSGVEAFF	TGTGCCAGCAGCCAAGTGGGAAGCGGGGTTGAAGCTTTCTTT
TRBV6-1	TRBJ2-2	NA	once	CASSEVKGSSSGKPLWNTGELFF	TGTGCCAGCAGTGAAGTAAAGGGCTCTTCGAGCGGAAAGCCCCTATGGAACACCGGGGAGCTGTTTTTT
TRBV7-2	TRBJ1-4	TRBD1	NA	CASSLTGAVEKLFF	TGTGCCAGCAGCCTCACAGGGGCGGTTGAAAAACTGTTTTTT
TRBV7-2	TRBJ2-1	NA	NA	CASSLESRANEQFF	TGTGCCAGCAGCTTAGAATCCAGGGCTAATGAGCAGTTCTTC
TRBV19	TRBJ2-2	TRBD1	NA	CASSSDRVAEGTGELFF	TGTGCCAGTAGTTCGGACAGGGTAGCGGAGGGGACCGGGGAGCTGTTTTTT